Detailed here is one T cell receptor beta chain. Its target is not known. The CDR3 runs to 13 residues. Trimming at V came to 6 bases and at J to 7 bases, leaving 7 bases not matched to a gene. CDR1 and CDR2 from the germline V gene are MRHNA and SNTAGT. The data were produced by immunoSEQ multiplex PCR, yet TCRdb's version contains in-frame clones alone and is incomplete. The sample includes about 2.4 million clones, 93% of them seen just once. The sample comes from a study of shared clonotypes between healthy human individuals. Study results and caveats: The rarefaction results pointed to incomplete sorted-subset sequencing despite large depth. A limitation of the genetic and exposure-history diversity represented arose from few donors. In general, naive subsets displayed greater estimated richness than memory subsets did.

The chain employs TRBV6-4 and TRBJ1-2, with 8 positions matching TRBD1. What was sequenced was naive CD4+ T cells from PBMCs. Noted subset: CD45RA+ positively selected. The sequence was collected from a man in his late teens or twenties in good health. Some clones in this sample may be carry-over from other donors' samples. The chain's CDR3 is CASSEGQGGGYTF. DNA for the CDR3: TGTGCCAGCAGCGAAGGACAGGGCGGTGGCTACACCTTC.